The sample holds a few counts of the clone carrying this TCR beta chain. Its antigen is not known. The same CDR3 can be traced to other DNA sequences in this sample. This entry is derived from a study of cytomegalovirus exposure and HLA in healthy donors. V was pared by 0 bases and J by 4 bases, with 10 bases between. CDR1 and CDR2 from the germline V gene are MNHEY and SVGAGI. This CDR3 region has 15 residues. In the PCR, 60 Vbeta and 13 Jbeta primers were used. In the authors' workflow: In a later analysis, of approximately 81 million unique beta chains, roughly 9.9 million appeared in at least two donors. The method was immunoSEQ multiplex PCR; TCRdb's version includes in-frame clones alone and lacks a portion of them. That table furnishes V, J and clone size, whereas the DNA furnished D and trimming. The table records roughly 190,000 clones, 70% to 75% of them present only once. Study-level points and caveats: A later analysis linked 15,000 to 20,000 TCR beta sequences to HLA alleles at 0.05 false discovery rate. Presence/absence analysis assumed near-uniform sequencing depth across donors.

This sequence originates from a woman aged 25-40 years in good health and CMV-seropositive. Sequencing was done on a sample of PBMCs. The genes are TRBV6-5 and TRBJ1-5; TRBD1 might be the D (6 bases). The CDR3 sequence: CASSYSGGENQPQHF. CDR3 bases: TGTGCCAGCAGTTACTCAGGGGGTGAGAATCAGCCCCAGCATTTT.